A single sample gave rise to the 26 T cell receptor beta chains below, sequenced in a study of blood T cell repertoires in COVID-19 (dated by TCRdb to about 2020). The library was prepared using the immunoSEQ multiplex PCR assay. Here the immuneACCESS table is served through TCRdb, limited to in-frame sequences with V and J called. Missing clones are a known gap in these copies; in checked studies unresolved V genes cover under half, and the rest lacks a known reason. In all, the sample holds 200,000 to 250,000 clones, and approximately 83% of those were seen once. The ten most abundant clones make up around 2.9% of the sample. The source material was peripheral blood. The receptors were sampled from a woman aged 30 to 39 who had recovered from COVID-19.

The V and J genes are TRBV9 and TRBJ2-1; 11 bases line up with TRBD2. Germline V gene data show CDR1 as SGDLS and CDR2 as YYNGEE. There are 15 residues in the CDR3. Losses at the gene ends were 3 bases for V and 6 bases for J; bases not matched to a gene: 5. CDR3 DNA: TGTGCCAGCAGCGCAACTAGCGGGGGATTCAATGAGCAGTTCTTC. Protein product: CASSATSGGFNEQFF.

V and J are TRBV9 and TRBJ2-7, with 8 bases that match TRBD2. The CDR3 length is 15 residues. The germline CDR1 and CDR2 sequences are SGDLS and YYNGEE. V dropped 0 bases and J dropped 2; count of bases not matched to a gene: 4. The CDR3 DNA is TGTGCCAGCAGCGTAGGTACTAGCGGTGCCTACGAGCAGTACTTC. Protein product: CASSVGTSGAYEQYF.

The chain is built from TRBV30 and TRBJ1-2; 10 bases are a match to TRBD1. The CDR3 sequence is 14 residues long. V shed 5 bases, J shed 3 bases, and the junction held 6 bases outside the gene matches. The germline CDR1 and CDR2 sequences are GTSNPN and SVGIG (reference sequence). The CDR3, as DNA: TGTGCCTGGGGGACAGGGGCGGGAGACTATGGCTACACCTTC. Translating gives CAWGTGAGDYGYTF.

CDR3 DNA sequence: TGTGCCAGCTCACCCAGCGGGGGGGGCACAGATACGCAGTATTTT. It codes for CASSPSGGGTDTQYF. The chain links TRBV18 to TRBJ2-3; TRBD2 matches 10 bases. CDR1 and CDR2 from the germline V gene are KGHSH and LQKENI. The CDR3 covers 15 residues. Trimming took 3 bases from V and 1 from J; bases not matched to a gene: 1.

This clone occurred once. In DNA form, the CDR3 reads TGTGCCAGCAGCTTGGCGAGGACAGGGGCCAACACCATATATTTT. It is translated as CASSLARTGANTIYF. The chain couples TRBV5-6 to TRBJ1-3, with 9 bases that match TRBD1. The CDR3 sequence is 15 residues long. Germline loops: CDR1 SGHDT, CDR2 YYEEEE. V was pared by 0 bases and J by 7 bases, with 5 bases of the junction left unmatched.

This clone was recorded a few times. This rearrangement joins TRBV12-3 or TRBV12-4 to TRBJ1-5; 7 bases fit TRBD1. This CDR3 is built from 12 residues. V was pared by 6 bases and J by 8 bases, with 4 bases of the junction left unmatched. CDR3 DNA: TGTGCCAGCAGGACAGGGTGGAAGCCCCAGCATTTT. Translation: CASRTGWKPQHF.

This clone was counted only a few times. The genes are TRBV6-5 and TRBJ1-1; 9 bases align to TRBD1. Trimming at V came to 8 bases and at J to 5 bases, leaving 3 bases not matched to a gene. The CDR3 is made up of 12 amino acids. Germline CDR1 reads MNHEY; CDR2 reads SVGAGI. The CDR3 spells CASFDRGTEAFF. DNA of the CDR3: TGTGCCAGCTTCGACAGGGGGACTGAAGCTTTCTTT.

The chain combines TRBV7-3 with TRBJ2-1; perhaps TRBD2 as D (6 bases). The V gene lost 5 bases and the J gene lost 10 bases, with 15 bases spanning the gap. Germline V gene lookup returns CDR1 SGHTA and CDR2 FQGTGA. This CDR3 contains 13 residues. CDR3 nucleotides: TGTGCCAGCAGCCGATCCGCCGGGGGAGAGCAGTTCTTC. Translating gives CASSRSAGGEQFF.

The chain carries TRBV7-9 and TRBJ1-5; 7 bases match TRBD1. The germline V gene has CDR1 SEHNR and CDR2 FQNEAQ (reference sequence). V lost 5 bases to trimming and J lost 11 bases; unmatched junction nucleotides: 6. The CDR3 is 12 residues long. Here the CDR3 reads CASSADRVAQHF. The CDR3 coding sequence is TGTGCCAGCAGCGCCGACAGGGTGGCCCAGCATTTT. Full variable domain (rest looked up from reference TRBV7-9 and TRBJ1-5): DTGVSQNPRHKITKRGQNVTFRCDPISEHNRLYWYRQTLGQGPEFLTYFQNEAQLEKSRLLSDRFSAERPKGSFSTLEIQRTEQGDSAMYLCASSADRVAQHFGDGTRLSIL.

This clone was detected once. The V and J genes are TRBV5-5 and TRBJ2-2; 9 bases are shared with TRBD1. Germline V gene data show CDR1 as SGHKS and CDR2 as YYEKEE (reference sequence). The CDR3 spans 16 residues. After removal of 5 bases from V and 4 bases from J, the junction contained 9 bases not matched to a gene. The CDR3 sequence: CASRGDRELGTGELFF. In nucleotides, the CDR3 is TGTGCCAGCAGGGGGGACAGGGAGTTGGGCACCGGGGAGCTGTTTTTT.

The gene calls are TRBV6-4 and TRBJ2-3; D might be TRBD2 (6 bases). Germline values: CDR1 MRHNA, CDR2 SNTAGT. V was pared by 5 bases and J by 1 base, with 13 bases between. This CDR3 contains 15 residues. In DNA form, the CDR3 reads TGTGCCAGCAGTCCTCTCGGGGGACGCACAGATACGCAGTATTTT. It codes for CASSPLGGRTDTQYF.

The chain has TRBV6-4 and TRBJ2-7; TRBD2 is a possible D gene (6 bases). Deletions cut 2 bases from V and 4 bases from J, with 21 bases between. Germline V gene data show CDR1 as MRHNA and CDR2 as SNTAGT. The CDR3 has 17 residues. The CDR3 is CASSDPRFEGGGYEQYF. The CDR3 bases are TGTGCCAGCAGTGACCCGAGATTTGAGGGAGGCGGTTACGAGCAGTACTTC.

The chain recombines TRBV5-1 with TRBJ2-2, with a possible D match to TRBD2 (6 bases). The V end was cut by 4 bases, the J end by 4 bases, with 14 bases between. This CDR3 is built from 15 residues. Germline CDR1 is SGHRS and CDR2 is YFSETQ. This CDR3 reads CASSPGTFTTGELFF. DNA for the CDR3: TGCGCCAGCAGCCCTGGGACTTTTACCACCGGGGAGCTGTTTTTT. The variable domain in full, with the rest retrieved from reference TRBV5-1 and TRBJ2-2, is KAGVTQTPRYLIKTRGQQVTLSCSPISGHRSVSWYQQTPGQGLQFLFEYFSETQRNKGNFPGRFSGRQFSNSRSEMNVSTLELGDSALYLCASSPGTFTTGELFFGEGSRLTVL.

About this clone: One junction end does not reproduce the germline sequence, and a read error may be involved. The gene calls are TRBV2 and TRBJ2-3; D may be TRBD1 (6 bases). CDR1 and CDR2 (germline): SNHLY, FYNNEI. This CDR3 spans 12 amino acids. CDR3 residues: CASRAGADKQYF. The CDR3 region has the DNA TGTGCCAGCAGAGCAGGGGCCGATAAGCAGTATTTT. Full variable domain (missing parts from reference TRBV2 and TRBJ2-3): EPEVTQTPSHQVTQMGQEVILRCVPISNHLYFYWYRQILGQKVEFLVSFYNNEISEKSEIFDDQFSVERPDGSNFTLKIRSTKLEDSAMYFCASRAGADKQYFGPGTRLTVL.

The V and J genes are TRBV6-5 and TRBJ2-3; TRBD1 aligns across 9 bases. The CDR3 extends over 15 amino acids. Per the germline V gene, CDR1 is MNHEY and CDR2 is SVGAGI. V shed 6 bases, J shed 3 bases, and the junction held 7 bases outside the gene matches. The CDR3 spells CASSPSDRGTDTQYF. CDR3 in DNA: TGTGCCAGCAGCCCCTCGGACAGGGGAACAGATACGCAGTATTTT.

The gene calls are TRBV14 and TRBJ1-1; 11 nucleotides align to TRBD1. The V segment lost 4 bases and the J segment 0 bases; nucleotides outside the gene matches: 4. The germline CDR1 and CDR2 sequences are SGHDN and FVKESK. The CDR3 is made up of 16 amino acids. CDR3 coding DNA: TGTGCCAGCAGCCCGGACAGGGGGCTCTTGAACACTGAAGCTTTCTTT. Its translation is CASSPDRGLLNTEAFF.

A note on this clone: This CDR3 is also generated by other DNA sequences in the sample. V usage is TRBV9 and J usage is TRBJ1-2; no reliable D call. V was pared by 0 bases and J by 5 bases, with 8 bases between. The length of the CDR3 is 13 residues. Per the germline V gene, CDR1 is SGDLS and CDR2 is YYNGEE. DNA for the CDR3: TGTGCCAGCAGCGTAGAGACCGGGTATGGCTACACCTTC. Translated, it gives CASSVETGYGYTF. The variable domain in full, completed from reference TRBV9 and TRBJ1-2, reads DSGVTQTPKHLITATGQRVTLRCSPRSGDLSVYWYQQSLDQGLQFLIQYYNGEERAKGNILERFSAQQFPDLHSELNLSSLELGDSALYFCASSVETGYGYTFGSGTRLTVV.

The chain carries TRBV4-2 and TRBJ1-4; TRBD1 is a possible D gene (6 bases). Germline V gene data show CDR1 as LGHNA and CDR2 as YNFKEQ. V dropped 4 bases and J dropped 3 bases, with 12 bases sitting between them. This CDR3 region has 15 residues. DNA for the CDR3: TGTGCCAGCAGCCGCCGGGACATAGCTAATGAAAAACTGTTTTTT. Amino acid sequence: CASSRRDIANEKLFF.

This chain links TRBV11-2 with TRBJ1-1; D possibly corresponds to TRBD1 (6 bases). V was clipped by 1 base and J by 0 bases, with 9 bases between them. This CDR3 has 15 amino acids. Germline V CDR1 and CDR2: SGHAT, FQNNGV. This CDR3 is CASSLGRDMNTEAFF. CDR3 nucleotide sequence: TGTGCCAGCAGCTTAGGCAGGGACATGAACACTGAAGCTTTCTTT.

CDR3 in amino acids: CASRPTSGNTDTQYF. In DNA, the CDR3 is TGTGCCAGCAGACCTACTAGCGGAAATACAGATACGCAGTATTTT. The V gene is TRBV9, the J gene TRBJ2-3; TRBD2 aligns across 8 bases. This CDR3 contains 15 residues. The V gene end was trimmed by 5 bases and the J gene end by 3 bases; junction bases not matched to a gene: 8. Germline CDR1 SGDLS, CDR2 YYNGEE. Supplemented by reference TRBV9 and TRBJ2-3, the full variable domain reads DSGVTQTPKHLITATGQRVTLRCSPRSGDLSVYWYQQSLDQGLQFLIQYYNGEERAKGNILERFSAQQFPDLHSELNLSSLELGDSALYFCASRPTSGNTDTQYFGPGTRLTVL.

The CDR3 sequence is CATEQGAGGYTF. In DNA, the CDR3 is TGTGCCACCGAACAGGGGGCTGGTGGCTACACCTTC. The V gene is TRBV12-3 or TRBV12-4, the J gene TRBJ1-2, with 9 bases that match TRBD1. This CDR3 spans 12 amino acids. Trimming took 10 bases from V and 7 from J; bases not matched to a gene: 7.

The chain employs TRBV28 and TRBJ2-1, with TRBD2 matching over 10 bases. CDR3 length equals 15 residues. With 7 bases clipped from V and 9 bases from J, the junction kept 12 bases outside the gene matches. Per the germline V gene, CDR1 is MDHEN and CDR2 is SYDVKM. The CDR3 sequence: CASTTPGLAIFEQFF. The CDR3 bases are TGTGCCAGCACGACCCCGGGACTAGCGATTTTTGAGCAGTTCTTC.

The chain combines TRBV9 with TRBJ1-2; 7 nucleotides agree with TRBD1. The germline CDR1 and CDR2 sequences are SGDLS and YYNGEE. CDR3 length: 14 residues. V lost 2 bases and J lost 6; bases outside the gene matches: 7. The CDR3 bases are TGTGCCAGCAGCGTGAGTACAGGGGATAATGGCTACACCTTC. The encoded protein is CASSVSTGDNGYTF.

The genes are TRBV4-2 and TRBJ1-4, with 8 bases fitting TRBD1. The junction had 7 bases not matched to a gene; V was cut back by 1 base and J by 6 bases. The CDR3 is 16 residues long. Germline CDR1 is LGHNA and CDR2 is YNFKEQ. In DNA form, the CDR3 reads TGTGCCAGCAGCCAAGCGTCGACAGGGGCGGATGAAAAACTGTTTTTT. As protein: CASSQASTGADEKLFF.

The V call is TRBV13, the J call TRBJ1-1, with D perhaps matching TRBD1 (6 bases). V was trimmed by 0 bases and J by 4 bases, leaving 12 bases between them. CDR1 and CDR2 from the germline V gene are PRHDT and FYEKMQ (reference sequence). The CDR3 length is 15 residues. CDR3: CASSLGQGLITEAFF. As DNA, the CDR3 is TGTGCCAGCAGCTTAGGCCAGGGGTTGATCACTGAAGCTTTCTTT. Complete variable domain (other parts from reference TRBV13 and TRBJ1-1): AAGVIQSPRHLIKEKRETATLKCYPIPRHDTVYWYQQGPGQDPQFLISFYEKMQSDKGSIPDRFSAQQFSDYHSELNMSSLELGDSALYFCASSLGQGLITEAFFGQGTRLTVV.

The chain joins TRBV2 to TRBJ1-6, with D possibly matching TRBD1 (6 bases). The CDR3 extends over 13 amino acids. V was pared by 8 bases and J by 5 bases, with 10 bases between. Germline values: CDR1 SNHLY, CDR2 FYNNEI. The CDR3 bases are TGTGCCAGCGGGGGACACCATAATTCACCCCTCCACTTT. It yields the protein CASGGHHNSPLHF.